A single sample is the source of the 10 T cell receptor beta chains below, sequenced in a study of blood T cells in healthy people across ages. With a J-beta primer mix and a sample-barcoded 5' primer, a second PCR ran 7 to 11 cycles. Each CDR3 protein gets one entry after TCRdb re-called the 5' RACE reads with MiXCR. The sample has approximately 600,000 distinct CDR3 sequences, approximately 59% seen once. Sample: blood. Receptors originate from a man in his 60s in good health.

This clonotype was counted a single time. V usage is TRBV7-2 and J usage is TRBJ2-3, with TRBD2 matching over 8 bases. From germline, CDR1 is SGHTA and CDR2 FQGNSA. V trimming: 4 bases; J trimming: 6 bases; junction bases outside the gene matches: 15. The CDR3 contains 17 residues. The CDR3 reads CASSSPSAGAGGDTQYF. For the CDR3, the DNA is TGTGCCAGCAGCTCCCCCTCAGCGGGAGCTGGGGGGGATACGCAGTATTTT.

The V call is TRBV27, the J call TRBJ1-1; a weak D match, TRBD1 (5 bases). The germline V gene encodes CDR1 MNHEY and CDR2 SMNVEV (reference sequence). V was trimmed by 3 bases and J by 5 bases, leaving 13 bases between them. This CDR3 region has 14 residues. Written as DNA, the CDR3 is TGTGCCAGCAGTTTCCACACGGGGGGGACTGAAGCTTTCTTT. Translation: CASSFHTGGTEAFF.

This clonotype was found a few times. The V call is TRBV29-1, the J call TRBJ2-1; tentatively, D is TRBD1 (6 bases). The germline V and J ends were trimmed by 0 bases and 4 bases, with 10 bases remaining between them. This CDR3 contains 14 residues. Germline V gene sequence: CDR1 SQVTM, CDR2 ANQGSEA. The CDR3 DNA follows: TGCAGCGTTGAAGACAGGGGACGGTACAATGAGCAGTTCTTC. Protein: CSVEDRGRYNEQFF.

V gene TRBV11-2 combines with J gene TRBJ2-5; D possibly corresponds to TRBD2 (6 bases). Germline V gives CDR1 SGHAT, CDR2 FQNNGV. Trimming shortened V by 5 bases and J by 2 bases, and 15 bases separated the two germline ends. CDR3 length: 15 residues. CDR3 in DNA: TGTGCCAGCAGCCCCGGCGGGGCCGTACAAGAGACCCAGTACTTC. Its translation: CASSPGGAVQETQYF.

The gene calls are TRBV6-5 and TRBJ1-4; 9 nucleotides line up with TRBD1. V shed 0 bases, J shed 8 bases, and the junction held 7 bases outside the gene matches. The CDR3 length is 16 residues. Per germline, CDR1 MNHEY and CDR2 SVGAGI. DNA for the CDR3: TGTGCCAGCAGTTACTCTGGGGACAGGGTAAAGGAAAAACTGTTTTTT. It yields the protein CASSYSGDRVKEKLFF.

Only a few counts were recorded for this clonotype. In DNA, the CDR3 is TGTGCCAGCAGCCAACCGACTAGCGGGGGGCTGAATGAGCAGTTCTTC. Residues: CASSQPTSGGLNEQFF. This rearrangement joins TRBV4-2 to TRBJ2-1; TRBD2 matches at 13 bases. Germline CDR1 is LGHNA and CDR2 is YNFKEQ. J gave up 7 bases and V 2 bases, and 5 bases lay outside the gene matches. The CDR3 is 16 residues long.

This clonotype occurred a few times. This chain joins TRBV7-2 and TRBJ2-3; 7 bases align to TRBD2. The CDR3 loop spans 19 amino acids. After removal of 1 base from V and 0 bases from J, the junction contained 13 bases not matched to a gene. In germline, CDR1 is SGHTA, CDR2 FQGNSA. In DNA form, the CDR3 reads TGTGCCAGCAGCTTAGTGGCTAGCGGTGGGTGGGGTAGCACAGATACGCAGTATTTT. Amino acid sequence: CASSLVASGGWGSTDTQYF.

This clonotype has just a few counts. This rearrangement joins TRBV7-2 to TRBJ1-6, with no clear D. The CDR3 extends over 14 amino acids. V was shortened by 4 bases and J by 8 bases, with 12 bases between the two germline ends. Per germline, CDR1 SGHTA and CDR2 FQGNSA. CDR3: CASSSSYTDSPLHF. As DNA, the CDR3 is TGTGCCAGCAGCTCCTCCTACACTGATTCACCCCTCCACTTT.

This clonotype has a handful of counts. J is TRBJ2-5 and V is TRBV20-1; perhaps D is TRBD1 or TRBD2 (5 bases each). Looked up from germline, CDR1 is DFQATT and CDR2 is SNEGSKA (reference sequence). This CDR3 has 15 amino acids. V gave up 2 bases and J gave up 1 base, with 14 bases separating them. CDR3 sequence (DNA): TGCAGTGCTAGAAAATCCCCAGGGAGCCAAGAGACCCAGTACTTC. This codes for CSARKSPGSQETQYF.

The rearrangement uses TRBV4-1 and TRBJ2-6; no reliable D call. The CDR3 has 15 amino acids. V lost 4 bases, J lost 4 bases, and 11 bases lay in between. CDR1 is MGHRA and CDR2 is YSYEKL in the germline V gene. This CDR3 is CASSPRVRGANVLTF. The DNA of the CDR3 is TGCGCCAGCAGCCCCCGGGTCCGAGGGGCCAACGTCCTGACTTTC.